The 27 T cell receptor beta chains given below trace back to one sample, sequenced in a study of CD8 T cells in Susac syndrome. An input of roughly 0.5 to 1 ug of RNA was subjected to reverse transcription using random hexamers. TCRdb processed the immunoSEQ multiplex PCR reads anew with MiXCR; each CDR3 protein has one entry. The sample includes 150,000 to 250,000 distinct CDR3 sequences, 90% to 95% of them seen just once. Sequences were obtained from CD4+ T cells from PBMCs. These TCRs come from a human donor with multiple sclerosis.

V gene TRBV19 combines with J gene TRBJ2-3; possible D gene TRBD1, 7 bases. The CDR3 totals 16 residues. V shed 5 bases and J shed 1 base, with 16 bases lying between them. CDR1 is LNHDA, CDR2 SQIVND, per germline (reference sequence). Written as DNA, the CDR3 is TGTGCCAGTAGTCCAGGGGGGTCCCCTGGCACAGATACGCAGTATTTT. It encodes CASSPGGSPGTDTQYF.

The CDR3: CSVETGGLTSTDTQYF. CDR3 nucleotides: TGCAGCGTTGAAACAGGAGGGCTGACTAGCACAGATACGCAGTATTTT. J is TRBJ2-3 and V is TRBV29-1, with D possibly matching TRBD2 (6 bases). The V end lost 2 bases, the J end lost 0 bases, and 15 bases lay between the germline ends. Germline lookup yields CDR1 SQVTM and CDR2 ANQGSEA. This CDR3 contains 16 residues.

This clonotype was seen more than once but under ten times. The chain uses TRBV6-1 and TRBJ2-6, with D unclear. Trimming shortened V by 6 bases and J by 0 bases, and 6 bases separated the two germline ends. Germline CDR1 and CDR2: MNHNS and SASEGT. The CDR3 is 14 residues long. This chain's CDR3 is CASRESSGANVLTF. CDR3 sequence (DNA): TGTGCCAGCAGGGAAAGCTCTGGGGCCAACGTCCTGACTTTC.

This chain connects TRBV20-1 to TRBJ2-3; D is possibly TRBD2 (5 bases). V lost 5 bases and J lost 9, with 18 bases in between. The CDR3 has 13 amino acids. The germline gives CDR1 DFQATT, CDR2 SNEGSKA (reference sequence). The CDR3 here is CSAGPRSGGTQYF. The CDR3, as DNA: TGCAGTGCTGGCCCGCGCTCCGGAGGCACGCAGTATTTT.

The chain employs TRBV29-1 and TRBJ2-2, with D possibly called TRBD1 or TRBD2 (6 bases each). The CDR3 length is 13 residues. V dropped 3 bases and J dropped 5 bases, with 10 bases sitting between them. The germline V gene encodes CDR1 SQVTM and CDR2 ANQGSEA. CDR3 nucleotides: TGCAGCGTTGATCCGGGGGCGACCGGGGAGCTGTTTTTT. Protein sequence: CSVDPGATGELFF.

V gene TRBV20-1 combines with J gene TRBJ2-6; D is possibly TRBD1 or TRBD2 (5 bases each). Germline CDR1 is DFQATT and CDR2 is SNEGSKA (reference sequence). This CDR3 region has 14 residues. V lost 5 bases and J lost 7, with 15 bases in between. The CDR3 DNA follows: TGCAGTGCTGCGTCGGGGCGCGGAGCCAACGTCCTGACTTTC. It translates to CSAASGRGANVLTF.

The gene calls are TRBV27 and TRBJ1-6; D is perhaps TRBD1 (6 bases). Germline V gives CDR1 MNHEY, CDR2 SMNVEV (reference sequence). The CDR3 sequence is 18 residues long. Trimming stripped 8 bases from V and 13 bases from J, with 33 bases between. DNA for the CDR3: TGTGCCAGCCGACAACTAGAAAGAGGACTGGGACATTCAACTCCCCTCCACTTT. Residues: CASRQLERGLGHSTPLHF.

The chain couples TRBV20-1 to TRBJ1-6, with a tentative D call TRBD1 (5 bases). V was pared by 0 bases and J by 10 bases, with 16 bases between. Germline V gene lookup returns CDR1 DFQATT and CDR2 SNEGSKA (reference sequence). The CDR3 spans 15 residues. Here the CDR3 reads CSARDPQDGGSPLHF. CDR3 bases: TGCAGTGCTAGAGATCCCCAGGACGGGGGGTCACCCCTCCACTTT.

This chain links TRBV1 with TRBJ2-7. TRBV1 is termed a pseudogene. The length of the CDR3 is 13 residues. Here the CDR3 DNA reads TGCACCAGCAGCCGTGGCAGCTCCTACGAGCAGTACTTC. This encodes CTSSRGSSYEQYF.

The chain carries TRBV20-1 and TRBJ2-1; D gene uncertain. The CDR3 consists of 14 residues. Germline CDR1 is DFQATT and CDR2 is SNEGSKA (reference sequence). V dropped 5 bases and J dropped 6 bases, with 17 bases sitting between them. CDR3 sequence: CSAGPGPWANEQFF. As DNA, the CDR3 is TGCAGTGCTGGCCCGGGCCCGTGGGCCAATGAGCAGTTCTTC.

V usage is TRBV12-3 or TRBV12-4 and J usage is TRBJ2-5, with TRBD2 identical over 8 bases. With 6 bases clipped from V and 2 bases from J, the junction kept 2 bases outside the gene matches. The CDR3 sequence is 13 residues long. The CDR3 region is CASRSGGQETQYF. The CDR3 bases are TGTGCCAGCAGGAGCGGGGGTCAAGAGACCCAGTACTTC.

The chain's CDR3 is CASSVGARDGSYEQYF. Here the CDR3 DNA reads TGCGCCAGCAGCGTTGGGGCCCGGGACGGGTCCTACGAGCAGTACTTC. The rearrangement links TRBV5-1 to TRBJ2-7, with D perhaps given as TRBD1 or TRBD2 (5 bases each). CDR3 length: 16 amino acids. The V end was cut by 4 bases, the J end by 1 base, with 18 bases between. CDR1 is SGHRS and CDR2 is YFSETQ in the germline V gene.

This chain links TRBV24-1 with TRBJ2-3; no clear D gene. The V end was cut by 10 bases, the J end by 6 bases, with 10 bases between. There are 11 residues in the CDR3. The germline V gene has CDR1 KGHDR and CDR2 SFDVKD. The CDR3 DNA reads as TGTGCCACAGGTGTTCTCGATACGCAGTATTTT. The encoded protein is CATGVLDTQYF.

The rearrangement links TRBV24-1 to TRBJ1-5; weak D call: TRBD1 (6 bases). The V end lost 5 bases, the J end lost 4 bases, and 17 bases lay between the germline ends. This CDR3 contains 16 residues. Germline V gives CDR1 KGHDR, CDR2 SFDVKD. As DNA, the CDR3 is TGTGCCACCAGTGGTTCGACAGGTTTTTGGAATCAGCCCCAGCATTTT. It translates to CATSGSTGFWNQPQHF.

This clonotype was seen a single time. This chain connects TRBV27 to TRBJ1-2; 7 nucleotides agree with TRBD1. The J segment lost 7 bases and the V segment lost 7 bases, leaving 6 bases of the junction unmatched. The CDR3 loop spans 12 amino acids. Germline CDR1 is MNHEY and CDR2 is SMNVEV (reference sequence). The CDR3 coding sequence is TGTGCCAGCACAGGCAGGGGGGTTGGCTACACCTTC. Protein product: CASTGRGVGYTF.

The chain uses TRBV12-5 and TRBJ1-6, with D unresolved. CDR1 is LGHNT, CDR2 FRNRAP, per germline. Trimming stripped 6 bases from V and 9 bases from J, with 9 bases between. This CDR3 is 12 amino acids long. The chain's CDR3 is CASGTISSPLHF. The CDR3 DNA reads TGTGCTAGTGGGACAATCAGTTCACCCCTCCACTTT.

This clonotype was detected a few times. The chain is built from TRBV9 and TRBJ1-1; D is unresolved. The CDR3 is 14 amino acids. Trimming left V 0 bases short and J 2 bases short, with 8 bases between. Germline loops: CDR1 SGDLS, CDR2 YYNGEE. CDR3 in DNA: TGTGCCAGCAGCGTAGTTCCGGAAAACACTGAAGCTTTCTTT. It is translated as CASSVVPENTEAFF.

The CDR3 reads CASSLGQGAGQETQYF. The CDR3 coding sequence is TGCGCCAGCAGCTTGGGACAGGGGGCAGGACAAGAGACCCAGTACTTC. This chain joins TRBV5-1 and TRBJ2-5; 10 bases are a match to TRBD1. CDR1 is SGHRS and CDR2 is YFSETQ in the germline V gene. V trimming: 0 bases; J trimming: 2 bases; junction bases outside the gene matches: 4. This CDR3 region has 16 residues.

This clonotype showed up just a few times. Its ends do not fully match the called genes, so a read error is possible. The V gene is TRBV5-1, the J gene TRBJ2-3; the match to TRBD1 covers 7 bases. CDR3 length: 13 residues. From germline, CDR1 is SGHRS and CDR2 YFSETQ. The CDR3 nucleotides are TGTGCCAGTAGCTTACAGGGGACAGATACGCAGTATTTT. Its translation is CASSLQGTDTQYF.

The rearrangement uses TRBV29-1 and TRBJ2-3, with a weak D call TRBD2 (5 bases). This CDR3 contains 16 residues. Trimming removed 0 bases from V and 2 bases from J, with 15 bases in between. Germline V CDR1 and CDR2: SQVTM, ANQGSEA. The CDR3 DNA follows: TGCAGCGTTGAAGAAGGAGGTTATGGAGTCACAGATACGCAGTATTTT. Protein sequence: CSVEEGGYGVTDTQYF.

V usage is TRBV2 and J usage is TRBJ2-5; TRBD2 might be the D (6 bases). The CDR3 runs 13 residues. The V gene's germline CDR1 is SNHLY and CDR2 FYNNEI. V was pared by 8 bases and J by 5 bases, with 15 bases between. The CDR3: CASAEGTGETQYF. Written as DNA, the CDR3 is TGTGCCAGCGCGGAGGGGACCGGGGAGACCCAGTACTTC.

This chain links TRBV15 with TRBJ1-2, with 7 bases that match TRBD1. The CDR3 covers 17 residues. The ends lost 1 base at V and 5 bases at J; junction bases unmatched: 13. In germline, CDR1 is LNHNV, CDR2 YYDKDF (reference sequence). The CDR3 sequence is CATSRVQGKGGPYGYTF. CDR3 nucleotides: TGTGCCACCAGCAGAGTACAGGGGAAGGGGGGACCTTATGGCTACACCTTC.

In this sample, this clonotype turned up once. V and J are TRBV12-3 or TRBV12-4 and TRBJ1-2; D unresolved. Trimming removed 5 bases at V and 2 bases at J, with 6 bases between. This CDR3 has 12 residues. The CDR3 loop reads CASSQKNYGYTF. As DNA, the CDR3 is TGTGCCAGCAGTCAGAAGAACTATGGCTACACCTTC.

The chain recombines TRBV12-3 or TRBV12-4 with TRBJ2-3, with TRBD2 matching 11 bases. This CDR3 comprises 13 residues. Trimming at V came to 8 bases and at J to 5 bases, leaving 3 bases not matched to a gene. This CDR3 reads CASASGRRDTQYF. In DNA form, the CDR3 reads TGTGCCAGCGCTAGCGGGAGGCGAGATACGCAGTATTTT.

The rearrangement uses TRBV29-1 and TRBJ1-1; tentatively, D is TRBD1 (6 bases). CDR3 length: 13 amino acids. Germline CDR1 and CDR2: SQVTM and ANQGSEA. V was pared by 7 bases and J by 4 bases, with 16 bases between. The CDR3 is CSGEQGRGTEAFF. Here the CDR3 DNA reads TGCAGCGGAGAACAGGGTAGGGGCACTGAAGCTTTCTTT.

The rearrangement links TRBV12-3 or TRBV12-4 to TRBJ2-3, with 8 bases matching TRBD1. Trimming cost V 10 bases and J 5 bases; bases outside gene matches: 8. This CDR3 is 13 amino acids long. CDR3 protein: CATTQGVRDTQYF. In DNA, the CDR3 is TGTGCCACCACACAGGGGGTGCGAGATACGCAGTATTTT.

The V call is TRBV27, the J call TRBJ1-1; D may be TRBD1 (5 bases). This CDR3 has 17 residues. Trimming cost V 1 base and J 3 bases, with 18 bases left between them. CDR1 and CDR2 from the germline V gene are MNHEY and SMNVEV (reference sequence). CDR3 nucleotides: TGTGCCAGCAGTTTATATGCCCTTGGCAGGGCAGACACTGAAGCTTTCTTT. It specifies CASSLYALGRADTEAFF.